What follows are 9 T cell receptor beta chains derived from one specimen sequenced in a study of identical twins (dated by TCRdb to about 2016). Library prep was done by 5' RACE. Sequencing was performed on an Illumina HiSeq 2000. TCRdb redid the processing of the public reads, applying fastp at Q25 and MiXCR, and retained in-frame beta chains. Identical CDR3 proteins give one entry, which carries the most common genes and DNA. The sample has about 1.7 million distinct CDR3 sequences on record, 32% of them singletons. The top ten hold 0.25% to 0.3% of the sample. Sequenced material: cord blood. The origin of the receptors is a newborn girl in good health.

This clonotype was picked up many times. The gene calls are TRBV7-2 and TRBJ2-3; no definite D call. Germline-derived CDR1 and CDR2 are SGHTA and FQGNSA. V lost 1 base, J lost 6 bases, and 8 bases lay in between. CDR3 length: 13 amino acids. CDR3 amino acids: CASSLGQMDTQYF. In nucleotides, the CDR3 is TGTGCCAGCAGCTTAGGGCAAATGGATACGCAGTATTTT.

The chain carries TRBV21-1 and TRBJ2-2; the table's D call, TRBD2, was not checked against the DNA. TRBV21-1 is described as a pseudogene. The CDR3 length is 18 residues. The CDR3 is CASSPRTSGGTNTGELFF. Here the CDR3 DNA reads TGTGCCAGCAGCCCCCGGACTAGCGGGGGGACGAACACCGGGGAGCTGTTTTTT.

The rearrangement links TRBV6-1 to TRBJ2-1; 8 bases map to TRBD1. CDR1 is MNHNS, CDR2 SASEGT, per germline. V lost 2 bases to trimming and J lost 7 bases; unmatched junction nucleotides: 7. The CDR3 is made up of 15 amino acids. The CDR3 DNA reads as TGTGCCAGCAGTGAACTCGGACAGGGATCAAATGAGCAGTTCTTC. Translated: CASSELGQGSNEQFF.

This clonotype has a handful of counts. The rearrangement links TRBV2 to TRBJ2-1, with no clear D. V was pared by 1 base and J by 8 bases, with 9 bases between. This CDR3 comprises 13 residues. Germline V lookup: CDR1 SNHLY, CDR2 FYNNEI. In nucleotides, the CDR3 is TGTGCCAGCAGTGAAGGGAGATATGATGAGCAGTTCTTC. Protein: CASSEGRYDEQFF.

This clonotype was detected only a few times. The rearrangement uses TRBV5-1 and TRBJ1-1; a possible D gene is TRBD1 (5 bases). Per the germline V gene, CDR1 is SGHRS and CDR2 is YFSETQ. The length of the CDR3 is 12 residues. V lost 0 bases and J lost 10, with 10 bases in between. In nucleotides, the CDR3 is TGCGCCAGCAGCTTGGGGGGGGATCGAGCTTTCTTT. This codes for CASSLGGDRAFF.

The rearrangement uses TRBV30 and TRBJ1-2, with 7 bases matching TRBD1. This CDR3 has 15 residues. V shed 3 bases, J shed 2 bases, and the junction held 9 bases outside the gene matches. Germline CDR1 GTSNPN, CDR2 SVGIG (reference sequence). The CDR3 spells CAWRGKGQTNYGYTF. CDR3 coding DNA: TGTGCCTGGAGAGGGAAGGGACAGACCAACTATGGCTACACCTTC.

Worth noting for this clonotype: The conserved final phenylalanine or tryptophan is absent from the CDR3, which likely points to a read error. The CDR3 nucleotides are TGCGCCAGCAGCCAAGGCTGGGCGGGAAGATACAATGAGCAGTTCTAC. It specifies CASSQGWAGRYNEQFY. This rearrangement joins TRBV4-1 to TRBJ2-1; possible D gene TRBD2, 6 bases. CDR1 is MGHRA and CDR2 is YSYEKL in the germline V gene. Between the trimmed V and J ends, which lost 1 base and 4 bases, there was a span of 14 bases. The CDR3 length is 16 residues.

This clonotype turned up a few times. The V and J genes are TRBV11-2 and TRBJ1-1; TRBD1 is a possible D gene (5 bases). V shed 5 bases and J shed 7 bases, with 17 bases lying between them. Germline values: CDR1 SGHAT, CDR2 FQNNGV. This CDR3 is built from 14 residues. Here the CDR3 reads CASSRPTGRGEAFF. The CDR3, as DNA: TGTGCCAGCAGCCGACCCACAGGAAGGGGTGAAGCTTTCTTT.

This clonotype occurred a few times. This chain connects TRBV5-5 to TRBJ2-1; D gene unclear. The CDR3 is 15 amino acids. Trimming took off 4 bases at V and 5 bases at J, with 16 bases between the two ends. The germline CDR1 and CDR2 sequences are SGHKS and YYEKEE (reference sequence). The CDR3 is CASSPPLAVHNEQFF. CDR3 DNA: TGTGCCAGCAGCCCACCGCTTGCTGTGCACAATGAGCAGTTCTTC.